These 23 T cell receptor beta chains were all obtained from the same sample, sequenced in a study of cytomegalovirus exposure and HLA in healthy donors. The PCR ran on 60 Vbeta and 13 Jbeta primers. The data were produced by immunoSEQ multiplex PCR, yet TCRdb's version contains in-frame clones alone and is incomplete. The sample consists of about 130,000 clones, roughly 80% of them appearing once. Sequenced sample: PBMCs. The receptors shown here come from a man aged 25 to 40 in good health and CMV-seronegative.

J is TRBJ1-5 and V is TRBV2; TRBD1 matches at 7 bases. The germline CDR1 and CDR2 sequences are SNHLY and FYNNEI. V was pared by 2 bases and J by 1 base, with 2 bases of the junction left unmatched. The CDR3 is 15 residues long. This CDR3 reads CASSEQGESNQPQHF. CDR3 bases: TGTGCCAGCAGTGAACAGGGGGAAAGCAATCAGCCCCAGCATTTT. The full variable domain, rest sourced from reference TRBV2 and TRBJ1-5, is EPEVTQTPSHQVTQMGQEVILRCVPISNHLYFYWYRQILGQKVEFLVSFYNNEISEKSEIFDDQFSVERPDGSNFTLKIRSTKLEDSAMYFCASSEQGESNQPQHFGDGTRLSIL.

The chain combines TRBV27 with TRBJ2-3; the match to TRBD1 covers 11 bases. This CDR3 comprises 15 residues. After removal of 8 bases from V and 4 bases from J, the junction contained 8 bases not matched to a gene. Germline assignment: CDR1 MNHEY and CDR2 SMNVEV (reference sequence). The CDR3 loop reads CASGLGQGGADTQYF. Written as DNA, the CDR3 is TGTGCCAGCGGCCTGGGACAGGGGGGGGCAGATACGCAGTATTTT.

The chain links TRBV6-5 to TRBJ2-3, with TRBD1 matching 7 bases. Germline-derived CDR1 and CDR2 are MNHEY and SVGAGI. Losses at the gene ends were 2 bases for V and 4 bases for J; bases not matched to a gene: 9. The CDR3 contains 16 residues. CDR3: CASSYVQGSSSDTQYF. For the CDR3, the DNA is TGTGCCAGCAGTTACGTACAGGGGTCAAGCTCAGATACGCAGTATTTT.

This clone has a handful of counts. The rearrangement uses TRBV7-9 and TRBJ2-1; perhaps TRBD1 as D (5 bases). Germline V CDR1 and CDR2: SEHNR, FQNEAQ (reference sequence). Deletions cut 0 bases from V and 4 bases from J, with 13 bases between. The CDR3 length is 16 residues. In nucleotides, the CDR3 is TGTGCCAGCAGCTTAGCGGGGCCGCCGTTGTACAATGAGCAGTTCTTC. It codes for CASSLAGPPLYNEQFF.

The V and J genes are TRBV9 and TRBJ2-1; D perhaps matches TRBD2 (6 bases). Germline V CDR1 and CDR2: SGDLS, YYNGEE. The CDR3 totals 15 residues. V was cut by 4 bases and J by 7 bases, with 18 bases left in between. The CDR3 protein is CASSLSGYIGNEQFF. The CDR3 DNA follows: TGTGCCAGCAGCCTTAGCGGTTACATTGGAAATGAGCAGTTCTTC.

This CDR3 is CASSEQGRGETQYF. In DNA, the CDR3 is TGTGCCAGCAGCGAGCAGGGGAGAGGAGAGACCCAGTACTTC. This chain joins TRBV9 and TRBJ2-5; D might be TRBD1 (6 bases). The CDR3 has 14 amino acids. The V end lost 3 bases, the J end lost 4 bases, and 13 bases lay between the germline ends. The germline V gene has CDR1 SGDLS and CDR2 YYNGEE.

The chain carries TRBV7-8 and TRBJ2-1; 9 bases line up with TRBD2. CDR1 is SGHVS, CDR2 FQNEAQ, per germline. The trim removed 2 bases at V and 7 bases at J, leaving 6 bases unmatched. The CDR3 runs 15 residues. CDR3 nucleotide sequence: TGTGCCAGCAGCTTATCCAGCGGGAGGAAAAATGAGCAGTTCTTC. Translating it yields CASSLSSGRKNEQFF.

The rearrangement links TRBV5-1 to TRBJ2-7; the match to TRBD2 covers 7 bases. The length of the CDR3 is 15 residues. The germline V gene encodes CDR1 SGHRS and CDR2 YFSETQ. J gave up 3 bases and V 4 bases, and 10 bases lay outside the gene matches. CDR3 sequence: CASSPGGFEGYEQYF. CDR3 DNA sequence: TGCGCCAGCAGCCCCGGGGGGTTTGAGGGCTACGAGCAGTACTTC.

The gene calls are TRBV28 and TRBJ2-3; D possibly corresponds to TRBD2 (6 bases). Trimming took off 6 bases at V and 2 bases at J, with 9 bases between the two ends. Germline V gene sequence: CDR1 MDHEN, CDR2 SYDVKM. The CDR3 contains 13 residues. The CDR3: CASSRRATDTQYF. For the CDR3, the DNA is TGTGCCAGCAGCCGGAGGGCCACAGATACGCAGTATTTT. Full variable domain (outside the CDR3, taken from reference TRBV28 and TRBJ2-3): DVKVTQSSRYLVKRTGEKVFLECVQDMDHENMFWYRQDPGLGLRLIYFSYDVKMKEKGDIPEGYSVSREKKERFSLILESASTNQTSMYLCASSRRATDTQYFGPGTRLTVL.

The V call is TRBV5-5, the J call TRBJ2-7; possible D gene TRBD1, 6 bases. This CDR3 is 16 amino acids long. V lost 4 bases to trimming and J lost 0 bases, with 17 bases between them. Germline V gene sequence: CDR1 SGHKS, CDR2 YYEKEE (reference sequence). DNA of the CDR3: TGTGCCAGCAGCCCCACCTGGGGGCGTAACTCCTACGAGCAGTACTTC. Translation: CASSPTWGRNSYEQYF.

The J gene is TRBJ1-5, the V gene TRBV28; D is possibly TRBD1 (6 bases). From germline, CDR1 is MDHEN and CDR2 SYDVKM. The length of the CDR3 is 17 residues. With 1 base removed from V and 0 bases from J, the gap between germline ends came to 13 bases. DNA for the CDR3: TGTGCCAGCAGTTTATACCGGGACACCTATAGCAATCAGCCCCAGCATTTT. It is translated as CASSLYRDTYSNQPQHF.

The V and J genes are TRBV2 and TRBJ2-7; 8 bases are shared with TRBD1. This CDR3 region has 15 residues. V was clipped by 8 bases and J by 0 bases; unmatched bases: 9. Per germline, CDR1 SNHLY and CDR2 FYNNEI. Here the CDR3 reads CASAPRTGISYEQYF. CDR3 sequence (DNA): TGTGCCAGCGCCCCAAGGACAGGGATCTCCTACGAGCAGTACTTC.

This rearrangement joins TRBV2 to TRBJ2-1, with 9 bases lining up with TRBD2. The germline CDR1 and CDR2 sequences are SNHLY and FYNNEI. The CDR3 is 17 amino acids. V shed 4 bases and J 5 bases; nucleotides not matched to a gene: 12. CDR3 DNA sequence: TGTGCCAGCAGTGGAAAAGACGGCGGCGGGAGGGACAATGAGCAGTTCTTC. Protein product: CASSGKDGGGRDNEQFF.

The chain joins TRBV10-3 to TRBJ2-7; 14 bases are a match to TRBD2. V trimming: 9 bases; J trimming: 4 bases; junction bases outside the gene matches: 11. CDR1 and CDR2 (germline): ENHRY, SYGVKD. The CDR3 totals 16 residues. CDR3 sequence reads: CAIAGTSGSNFYEQYF. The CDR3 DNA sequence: TGTGCCATTGCCGGGACTAGCGGGAGTAATTTTTACGAGCAGTACTTC.

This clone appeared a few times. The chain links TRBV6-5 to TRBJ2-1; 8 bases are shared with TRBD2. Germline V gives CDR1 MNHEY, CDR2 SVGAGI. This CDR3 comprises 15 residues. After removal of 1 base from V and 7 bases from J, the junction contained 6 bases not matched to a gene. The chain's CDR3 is CASSYWRGARNEQFF. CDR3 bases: TGTGCCAGCAGTTACTGGCGGGGGGCTCGGAATGAGCAGTTCTTC.

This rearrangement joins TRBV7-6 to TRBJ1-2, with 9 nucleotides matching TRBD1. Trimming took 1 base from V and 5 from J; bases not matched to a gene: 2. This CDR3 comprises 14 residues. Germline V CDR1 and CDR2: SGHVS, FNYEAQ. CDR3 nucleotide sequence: TGTGCCAGCAGCTTAGGCGGACAGGGGTATGGCTACACCTTC. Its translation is CASSLGGQGYGYTF.

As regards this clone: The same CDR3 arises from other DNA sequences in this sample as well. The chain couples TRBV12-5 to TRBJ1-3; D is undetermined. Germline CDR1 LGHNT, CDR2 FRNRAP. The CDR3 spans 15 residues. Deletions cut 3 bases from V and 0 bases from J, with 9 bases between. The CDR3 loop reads CASGLGGSSGNTIYF. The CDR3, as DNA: TGTGCTAGTGGTTTAGGAGGAAGCTCTGGAAACACCATATATTTT.

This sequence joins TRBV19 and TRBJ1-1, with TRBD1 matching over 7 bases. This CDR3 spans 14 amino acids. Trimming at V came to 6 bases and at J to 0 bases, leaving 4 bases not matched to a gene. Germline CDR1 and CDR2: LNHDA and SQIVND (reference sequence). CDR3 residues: CASSYDRVNTEAFF. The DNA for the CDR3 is TGTGCCAGTAGCTATGACAGGGTGAACACTGAAGCTTTCTTT.

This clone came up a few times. Here the CDR3 reads CASSSRDSPTEEQYF. CDR3 DNA sequence: TGTGCCAGCAGTTCGCGGGACAGCCCTACGGAAGAGCAGTACTTC. The chain carries TRBV28 and TRBJ2-7, with D possibly matching TRBD1 (7 bases). From germline, CDR1 is MDHEN and CDR2 SYDVKM. This CDR3 contains 15 residues. The ends were cut back, 4 bases at V and 7 bases at J, with 20 bases in the middle. Full variable domain (missing parts from reference TRBV28 and TRBJ2-7): DVKVTQSSRYLVKRTGEKVFLECVQDMDHENMFWYRQDPGLGLRLIYFSYDVKMKEKGDIPEGYSVSREKKERFSLILESASTNQTSMYLCASSSRDSPTEEQYFGPGTRLTVT.

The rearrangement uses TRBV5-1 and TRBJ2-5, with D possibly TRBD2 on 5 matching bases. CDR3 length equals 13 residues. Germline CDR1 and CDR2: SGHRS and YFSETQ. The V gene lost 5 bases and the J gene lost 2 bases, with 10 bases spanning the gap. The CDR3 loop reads CASSRGPQETQYF. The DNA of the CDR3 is TGCGCCAGCAGTCGGGGTCCGCAAGAGACCCAGTACTTC.

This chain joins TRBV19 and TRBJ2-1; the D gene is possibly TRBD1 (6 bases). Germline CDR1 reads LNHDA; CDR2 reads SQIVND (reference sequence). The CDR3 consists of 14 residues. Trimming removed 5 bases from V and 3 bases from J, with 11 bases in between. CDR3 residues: CASSPQGLYNEQFF. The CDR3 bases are TGTGCCAGTAGTCCCCAGGGGCTCTACAATGAGCAGTTCTTC. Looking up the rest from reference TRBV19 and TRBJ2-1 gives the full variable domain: DGGITQSPKYLFRKEGQNVTLSCEQNLNHDAMYWYRQDPGQGLRLIYYSQIVNDFQKGDIAEGYSVSREKKESFPLTVTSAQKNPTAFYLCASSPQGLYNEQFFGPGTRLTVL.

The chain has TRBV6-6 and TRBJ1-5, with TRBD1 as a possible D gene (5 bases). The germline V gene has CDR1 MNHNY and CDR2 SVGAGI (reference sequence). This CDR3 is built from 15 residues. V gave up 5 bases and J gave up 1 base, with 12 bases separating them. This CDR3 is CASSDRTPSNQPQHF. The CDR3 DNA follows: TGTGCCAGCAGTGACCGGACACCCAGCAATCAGCCCCAGCATTTT.

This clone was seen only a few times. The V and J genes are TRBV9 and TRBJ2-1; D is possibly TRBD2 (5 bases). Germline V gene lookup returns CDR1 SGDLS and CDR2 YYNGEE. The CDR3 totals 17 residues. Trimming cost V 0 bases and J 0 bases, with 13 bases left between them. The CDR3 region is CASSVEGTGSSYNEQFF. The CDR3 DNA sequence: TGTGCCAGCAGCGTAGAGGGTACGGGGTCCTCCTACAATGAGCAGTTCTTC.